Here is one T cell receptor (beta chain) with its context. The sample originates from a study of metastatic and nonmetastatic thyroid tumors. The ends lost 5 bases at V and 1 base at J; junction bases unmatched: 4. The CDR3 covers 14 residues. CDR1 and CDR2 (germline): MNHNS, SASEGT. TCRdb re-called the PCR reads with MiXCR. Of tens of thousands of clones listed, over 20% were seen once; the top ten hold roughly 28%. Thyroid surgery took place with no prior treatment in any patient. The TCR comes from a female donor with papillary thyroid cancer or a benign thyroid nodule (not recorded which). Some clones in this sample may be carry-over from other donors' samples. This rearrangement joins TRBV6-1 to TRBJ2-7; TRBD1 aligns across 8 bases. Sequencing input: blood. The chain's CDR3 is CASSRRQGSYEQYF. The CDR3 DNA follows: TGTGCCAGCAGTAGACGACAGGGGTCCTACGAGCAGTACTTC.